The rows below give T cell receptor beta chains drawn from one sample of a study of T-cell reconstitution after alpha-beta-depleted transplantation in children. MiXCR, applied by TCRdb to the PCR reads, yields one record per CDR3 protein. The table records 250,000 to 300,000 distinct CDR3 sequences, nearly 8% of them present only once. The specimen was peripheral blood, collected 360 days after TCRalphabeta/CD19-depleted stem cell transplant. The origin of the receptors is a female patient between 2 and 10 years old who had a stem cell transplant for Fanconi anemia, so the T cells may come from the graft donor. The CDR3 runs from the conserved cysteine through the conserved F or W. A D gene is named only where the DNA matches it firmly. Clone size is given for some rows only: seen once, a few or many times, or a class if the clone is expanded.

J gene,D gene,V gene,clone size,CDR3 length,CDR3 protein,CDR3 DNA
TRBJ1-4,.,TRBV7-3,few,13,CASSLMVGEKLFF,TGTGCCAGCAGCTTAATGGTCGGTGAAAAACTGTTTTTT
TRBJ2-7,.,TRBV28,many,12,CASSRAYYEQYF,TGTGCCAGTTCGAGGGCTTACTACGAGCAGTACTTC
TRBJ2-5,.,TRBV4-2,many,15,CASSQEPWGRETQYF,TGTGCCAGCAGCCAAGAGCCGTGGGGGAGGGAGACCCAGTACTTC
TRBJ2-3,.,TRBV11-2,few,15,CASNKVLSLADTQYF,TGTGCCAGCAATAAAGTACTTTCCCTTGCAGATACGCAGTATTTT
TRBJ2-3,.,TRBV5-1,.,15,CASSLVSQRTDTQYF,TGCGCCAGCAGCTTGGTCTCGCAACGCACAGATACGCAGTATTTT
TRBJ2-3,.,TRBV9,few,12,CASSVYGDTQYF,TGTGCCAGCAGCGTCTACGGGGATACGCAGTATTTT
TRBJ2-2,.,TRBV3-1,many,13,CASSLQGTGELFF,TGTGCCAGCAGCTTACAGGGCACCGGGGAGCTGTTTTTT
TRBJ1-5,TRBD1,TRBV7-2,few,18,CASSFKYRGRYSNQPQHF,TGTGCCAGCAGCTTCAAATACAGGGGGCGATATAGCAATCAGCCCCAGCATTTT
TRBJ2-1,TRBD1,TRBV6-1,.,14,CASTLDRATNEQFF,TGTGCCAGCACCCTAGACAGGGCCACCAATGAGCAGTTCTTC
TRBJ2-7,TRBD1,TRBV12-3/TRBV12-4,many,13,CASSRDRVYEQYF,TGTGCCAGCAGCAGGGACAGGGTCTACGAGCAGTACTTC
TRBJ2-5,TRBD2,TRBV29-1,many,14,CSARVAGVGETQYF,TGCAGCGCCAGAGTAGCGGGGGTTGGGGAGACCCAGTACTTC
TRBJ1-6,TRBD1,TRBV28,.,15,CASSSSRGRGSPLHF,TGTGCCAGCAGTTCCAGCAGGGGGCGAGGGTCACCCCTCCACTTT
TRBJ2-1,.,TRBV4-1,few,17,CASSQEGPRSSYNEQFF,TGCGCCAGCAGCCAAGAGGGACCGCGGAGCTCCTACAATGAGCAGTTCTTC